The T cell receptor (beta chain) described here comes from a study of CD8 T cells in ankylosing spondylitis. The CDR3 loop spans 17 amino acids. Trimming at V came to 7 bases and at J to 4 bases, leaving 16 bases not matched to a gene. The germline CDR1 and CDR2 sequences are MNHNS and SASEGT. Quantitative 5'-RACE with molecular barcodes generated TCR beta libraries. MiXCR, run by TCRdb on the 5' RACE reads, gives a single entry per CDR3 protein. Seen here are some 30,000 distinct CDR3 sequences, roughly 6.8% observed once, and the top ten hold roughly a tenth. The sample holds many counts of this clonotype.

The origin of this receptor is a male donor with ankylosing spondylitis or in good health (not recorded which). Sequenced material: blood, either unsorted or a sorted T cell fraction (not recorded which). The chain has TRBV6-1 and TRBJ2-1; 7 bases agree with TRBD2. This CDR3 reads CASNPRGWGGKYNEQFF. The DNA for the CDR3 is TGTGCCAGCAACCCCCGAGGTTGGGGAGGGAAATACAATGAGCAGTTCTTC.